Sequencing of this T cell receptor beta chain was carried out in a study of CD8 T cells in Susac syndrome. The germline V gene has CDR1 MNHEY and CDR2 SMNVEV (reference sequence). With 6 bases removed from V and 2 bases from J, the gap between germline ends came to 14 bases. The CDR3 covers 16 residues. Sequencing of TCR beta was performed on blood CD8+ and CD4+ T cells. With random hexamers, roughly 0.45 to 1 ug RNA was reverse transcribed. Coverage of TCR beta CDR3 amplification by immunoSEQ multiplex PCR extended to 54 Vbeta and 13 Jbeta. TCRdb passed the immunoSEQ multiplex PCR reads through MiXCR, listing each CDR3 protein once. This sample has about 290,000 distinct CDR3 sequences, with around nine tenths found just once.

The chain has TRBV27 and TRBJ2-6; tentative D call: TRBD2 (6 bases). Sequencing used CD8+ T cells from PBMCs. This receptor was obtained from a human donor with multiple sclerosis. The CDR3 DNA reads as TGTGCCAGCAGGATGTGGTCGGGGGCTGGGGCCAACGTCCTGACTTTC. Its protein product is CASRMWSGAGANVLTF.